Detailed here is one TCR beta chain. The antigen remains undetermined. Trimming removed 3 bases from V and 5 bases from J; junction bases left unmatched: 6. CDR3 size: 15 residues. Preparation of the TCRbeta library involved a method that used unique molecular identifiers. TCRdb re-called the PCR reads with MiXCR, one entry per CDR3 protein. The repertoire holds approximately 800,000 distinct CDR3 sequences, with approximately 15% as singletons. This sample was taken from a study of T-cell reconstitution after alpha-beta-depleted transplantation in children. Study results and limitations: Reportedly, alpha-beta T cells present about two months post-transplant originated from several hundred expanded clones of graft origin. Newly produced T cells mostly provided counts and TCRbeta diversity after one year, as hyperexpanded clones declined.

The gene calls are TRBV12-3 or TRBV12-4 and TRBJ1-5, with 8 bases fitting TRBD1. This TCR derives from a male patient between 10 and 17 years old who had a stem cell transplant for acute lymphoblastic leukemia, so the T cells may come from the graft donor. The source material was PBMCs, mostly from graft donor cells, sampled 360 days after TCRalphabeta/CD19-depleted stem cell transplant. The CDR3 region is CASSFEGQAHQPQHF. DNA for the CDR3: TGTGCCAGCAGTTTCGAGGGACAGGCCCATCAGCCCCAGCATTTT.